The 16 T cell receptor beta chains listed next were all sequenced from one sample in a study of T cell changes during pregnancy in multiple sclerosis. TCRdb's table, derived via immunoSEQ multiplex PCR, lists solely in-frame clones and lacks some. The sample contains 65,000 to 85,000 clones, roughly 90% of which appear only once. The sample consisted of peripheral blood, taken after pregnancy. These receptors all come from a female donor in good health, enrolled as a control in a pregnancy study.

The genes are TRBV27 and TRBJ1-2, with 12 nucleotides matching TRBD1. After removal of 2 bases from V and 3 bases from J, the junction contained 7 bases not matched to a gene. Per the germline V gene, CDR1 is MNHEY and CDR2 is SMNVEV (reference sequence). CDR3 size: 17 residues. The CDR3 DNA follows: TGTGCCAGCAGTTTAGACGCCGGGACAGGGGGCTACTATGGCTACACCTTC. Residues: CASSLDAGTGGYYGYTF.

This chain uses TRBV30 with TRBJ2-1; D is perhaps TRBD2 (7 bases). V was cut by 3 bases and J by 0 bases, with 15 bases left in between. Germline V gives CDR1 GTSNPN, CDR2 SVGIG (reference sequence). CDR3 length: 16 amino acids. CDR3 DNA sequence: TGTGCCTGGAGAAGGGGGGGGGCCGGCTCCTACAATGAGCAGTTCTTC. It specifies CAWRRGGAGSYNEQFF.

The chain combines TRBV7-2 with TRBJ2-1; the D gene is possibly TRBD1 (5 bases). With 1 base removed from V and 15 bases from J, the gap between germline ends came to 19 bases. Germline V gene data show CDR1 as SGHTA and CDR2 as FQGNSA. CDR3 length equals 14 residues. CDR3 residues: CASSLEGLLGYGFF. DNA of the CDR3: TGTGCCAGCAGCTTAGAGGGGTTGTTGGGTTACGGGTTCTTC.

This CDR3 is CASSSLRGGLGSPLHF. The CDR3 bases are TGTGCCAGCAGCTCCCTGCGAGGGGGCCTAGGCTCACCCCTCCACTTT. The chain combines TRBV5-4 with TRBJ1-6; TRBD1 aligns across 7 bases. CDR3 length: 16 residues. The V segment lost 3 bases and the J segment 10 bases; nucleotides outside the gene matches: 13. Germline assignment: CDR1 SGHNT and CDR2 YYREEE (reference sequence).

This rearrangement joins TRBV5-1 to TRBJ1-1, with 7 bases aligning to TRBD1. Germline lookup yields CDR1 SGHRS and CDR2 YFSETQ. This CDR3 contains 16 residues. Trimming removed 0 bases from V and 1 base from J; junction bases left unmatched: 6. CDR3 protein: CASSLGRGGSNTEAFF. The CDR3 DNA reads TGCGCCAGCAGCTTGGGACGAGGGGGCTCGAACACTGAAGCTTTCTTT.

The chain links TRBV27 to TRBJ1-2; no definite D call. The CDR3 consists of 15 residues. Trimming took off 2 bases at V and 2 bases at J, with 12 bases between the two ends. Germline lookup yields CDR1 MNHEY and CDR2 SMNVEV (reference sequence). The CDR3 sequence: CASSLGRGRNYGYTF. The CDR3 bases are TGTGCCAGCAGTTTAGGAAGAGGCCGCAACTATGGCTACACCTTC.

The V and J genes are TRBV7-2 and TRBJ2-5, with 12 bases identical to TRBD2. The V and J ends lost 2 bases and 1 base, in that order; junction bases with no gene match: 2. Germline CDR1 SGHTA, CDR2 FQGNSA. The CDR3 has 16 residues. The CDR3 protein is CASSLSTSGGQETQYF. CDR3 nucleotides: TGTGCCAGCAGCTTATCGACTAGCGGGGGCCAAGAGACCCAGTACTTC. The full variable domain, rest sourced from reference TRBV7-2 and TRBJ2-5, is GAGVSQSPSNKVTEKGKDVELRCDPISGHTALYWYRQSLGQGLEFLIYFQGNSAPDKSGLPSDRFSAERTGGSVSTLTIQRTQQEDSAVYLCASSLSTSGGQETQYFGPGTRLLVL.

The V call is TRBV18, the J call TRBJ1-6; D gene unclear. There are 15 residues in the CDR3. The V end lost 0 bases, the J end lost 7 bases, and 10 bases lay between the germline ends. Germline CDR1 and CDR2: KGHSH and LQKENI. Here the CDR3 DNA reads TGTGCCAGCTCACCACCGCGGAGTGGGAATTCACCCCTCCACTTT. Protein: CASSPPRSGNSPLHF. Based on the CDR3 plus reference TRBV18 and TRBJ1-6, the full variable domain is NAGVMQNPRHLVRRRGQEARLRCSPMKGHSHVYWYRQLPEEGLKFMVYLQKENIIDESGMPKERFSAEFPKEGPSILRIQQVVRGDSAAYFCASSPPRSGNSPLHFGNGTRLTVT.

The rearrangement links TRBV2 to TRBJ2-2; a possible D gene is TRBD1 (7 bases). Germline lookup yields CDR1 SNHLY and CDR2 FYNNEI. V was pared by 5 bases and J by 5 bases, with 15 bases between. This CDR3 has 15 amino acids. In nucleotides, the CDR3 is TGTGCCAGCAGTCTGGAGGGGGCCCTTACCGGGGAGCTGTTTTTT. Translation: CASSLEGALTGELFF.

The genes are TRBV30 and TRBJ1-2; 8 bases match TRBD1. Germline V lookup: CDR1 GTSNPN, CDR2 SVGIG (reference sequence). Germline trimming cut 2 bases from V and 6 bases from J; bases unmatched to any gene: 5. This CDR3 spans 13 amino acids. CDR3 coding DNA: TGTGCCTGGAGTTACTCAGGGGGCGATGGCTACACCTTC. It is translated as CAWSYSGGDGYTF. The variable domain in full, completed from reference TRBV30 and TRBJ1-2, reads SQTIHQWPATLVQPVGSPLSLECTVEGTSNPNLYWYRQAAGRGLQLLFYSVGIGQISSEVPQNLSASRPQDRQFILSSKKLLLSDSGFYLCAWSYSGGDGYTFGSGTRLTVV.

The V gene is TRBV19, the J gene TRBJ2-1; D is undetermined. This CDR3 spans 15 amino acids. Trimming took off 10 bases at V and 0 bases at J, with 16 bases between the two ends. CDR1 is LNHDA and CDR2 is SQIVND in the germline V gene (reference sequence). The CDR3 protein is CATTETSSSYNEQFF. Written as DNA, the CDR3 is TGTGCCACCACCGAGACAAGTAGCTCCTACAATGAGCAGTTCTTC.

J is TRBJ2-7 and V is TRBV4-1, with 9 bases that match TRBD2. J was trimmed by 1 base and V by 1 base; bases with no gene match: 2. The germline V gene has CDR1 MGHRA and CDR2 YSYEKL. The CDR3 length is 15 residues. The CDR3 spells CASSQGSGGSYEQYF. For the CDR3, the DNA is TGCGCCAGCAGCCAAGGGAGCGGGGGGTCCTACGAGCAGTACTTC.

The rearrangement uses TRBV6-5 and TRBJ1-1; D is possibly TRBD1 (6 bases). The CDR3 sequence is 16 residues long. The V gene lost 2 bases and the J gene lost 2 bases, with 15 bases spanning the gap. Germline values: CDR1 MNHEY, CDR2 SVGAGI. The CDR3, as DNA: TGTGCCAGCAGTTACCGGACAGTCGGGAAAAACACTGAAGCTTTCTTT. This codes for CASSYRTVGKNTEAFF.

This clone was counted between two and nine times. The CDR3 region has the DNA TGTGCCAGTAGTCGACAGGGGCGAGGAGAAAAACTGTTTTTT. Amino acid sequence: CASSRQGRGEKLFF. This sequence joins TRBV19 and TRBJ1-4, with TRBD1 matching 8 bases. The ends lost 5 bases at V and 8 bases at J; junction bases unmatched: 7. The CDR3 runs 14 residues. Germline V lookup: CDR1 LNHDA, CDR2 SQIVND (reference sequence). The whole variable domain, filled in from reference TRBV19 and TRBJ1-4, reads DGGITQSPKYLFRKEGQNVTLSCEQNLNHDAMYWYRQDPGQGLRLIYYSQIVNDFQKGDIAEGYSVSREKKESFPLTVTSAQKNPTAFYLCASSRQGRGEKLFFGSGTQLSVL.

The table lists this clone with a count of one. This chain links TRBV5-1 with TRBJ2-7, with TRBD2 identical over 7 bases. CDR3 length equals 15 residues. Germline values: CDR1 SGHRS, CDR2 YFSETQ. Trimming removed 7 bases from V and 2 bases from J; junction bases left unmatched: 12. The CDR3 bases are TGCGCCAGCCGCGAAAGATCTAGCGGTGCCTACGAGCAGTACTTC. It yields the protein CASRERSSGAYEQYF.

J is TRBJ1-5 and V is TRBV10-3; 8 bases are a match to TRBD1. Germline values: CDR1 ENHRY, CDR2 SYGVKD. CDR3 size: 16 residues. The trim removed 6 bases at V and 3 bases at J, leaving 10 bases unmatched. For the CDR3, the DNA is TGTGCCATCAGCGAATTCAACAGGGGGGACAATCAGCCCCAGCATTTT. The encoded protein is CAISEFNRGDNQPQHF.